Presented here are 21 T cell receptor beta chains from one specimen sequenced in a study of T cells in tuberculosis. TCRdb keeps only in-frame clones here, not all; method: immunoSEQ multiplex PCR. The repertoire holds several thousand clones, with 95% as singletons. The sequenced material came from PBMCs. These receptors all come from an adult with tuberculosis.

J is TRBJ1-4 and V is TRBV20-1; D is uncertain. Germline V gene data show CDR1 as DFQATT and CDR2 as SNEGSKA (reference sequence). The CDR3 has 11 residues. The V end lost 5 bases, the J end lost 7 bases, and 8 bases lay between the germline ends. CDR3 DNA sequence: TGCAGTGCTGCGGTGGGTGAAAAACTGTTTTTT. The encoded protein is CSAAVGEKLFF.

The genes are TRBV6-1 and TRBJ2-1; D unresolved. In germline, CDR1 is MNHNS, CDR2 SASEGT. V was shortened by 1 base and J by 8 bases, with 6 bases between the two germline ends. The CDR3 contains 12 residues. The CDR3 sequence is CASSEVGYEQFF. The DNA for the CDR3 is TGTGCCAGCAGTGAAGTCGGGTATGAGCAGTTCTTC.

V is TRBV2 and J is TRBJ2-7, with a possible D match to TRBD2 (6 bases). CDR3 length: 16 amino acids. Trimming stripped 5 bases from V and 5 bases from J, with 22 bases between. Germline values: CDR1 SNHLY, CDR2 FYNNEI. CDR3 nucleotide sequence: TGTGCCAGCAGTCGACCCCGGGACTTGGAGGGGAACGAGCAGTACTTC. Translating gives CASSRPRDLEGNEQYF.

The CDR3 DNA is TGTGCCACCAGCAGAGGGACAGGCGTGGACACTGAAGCTTTCTTT. It translates to CATSRGTGVDTEAFF. The V and J genes are TRBV15 and TRBJ1-1, with 7 bases lining up with TRBD1. Germline values: CDR1 LNHNV, CDR2 YYDKDF (reference sequence). Trimming took 1 base from V and 3 from J; bases not matched to a gene: 5. The length of the CDR3 is 15 residues.

The CDR3 DNA reads TGTGCCAGCAGCCCCCAGGCAGGGTTTGGCTATGGCTACACCTTC. The encoded protein is CASSPQAGFGYGYTF. The rearrangement uses TRBV9 and TRBJ1-2; a possible D gene is TRBD1 (5 bases). This CDR3 has 15 amino acids. Trimming pared 4 bases from V and 4 bases from J, leaving 17 bases between. The germline gives CDR1 SGDLS, CDR2 YYNGEE.

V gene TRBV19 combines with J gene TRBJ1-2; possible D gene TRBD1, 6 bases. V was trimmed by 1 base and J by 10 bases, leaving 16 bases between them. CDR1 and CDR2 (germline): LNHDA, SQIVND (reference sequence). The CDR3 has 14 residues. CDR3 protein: CASSIVGGASDYTF. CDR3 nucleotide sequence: TGTGCCAGTAGTATAGTTGGGGGGGCATCAGACTACACCTTC.

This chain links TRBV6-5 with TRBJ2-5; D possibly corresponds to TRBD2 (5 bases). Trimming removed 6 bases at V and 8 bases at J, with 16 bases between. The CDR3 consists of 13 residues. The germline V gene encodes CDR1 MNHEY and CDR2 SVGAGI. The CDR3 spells CASRAPGRGTQYF. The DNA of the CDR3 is TGTGCCAGCAGGGCCCCAGGACGGGGTACCCAGTACTTC.

CDR3 DNA sequence: TGTGCCAGCTCAGTCTCGACTAGCGGGAGTAATGAGCAGTTCTTC. Its translation: CASSVSTSGSNEQFF. The rearrangement uses TRBV18 and TRBJ2-1, with TRBD2 matching over 12 bases. In germline, CDR1 is KGHSH, CDR2 LQKENI. The CDR3 loop spans 15 amino acids. J was trimmed by 7 bases and V by 5 bases; bases with no gene match: 6.

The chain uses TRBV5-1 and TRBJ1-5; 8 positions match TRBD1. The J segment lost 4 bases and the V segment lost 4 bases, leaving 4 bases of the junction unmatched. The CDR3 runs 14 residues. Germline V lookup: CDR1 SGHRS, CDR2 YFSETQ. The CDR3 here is CASSPGQENQPQHF. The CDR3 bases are TGCGCCAGCAGCCCGGGACAGGAGAATCAGCCCCAGCATTTT.

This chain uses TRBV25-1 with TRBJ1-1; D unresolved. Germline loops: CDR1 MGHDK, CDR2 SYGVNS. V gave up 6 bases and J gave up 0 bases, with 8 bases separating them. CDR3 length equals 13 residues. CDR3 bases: TGTGCCAGCAGGGCAGGCCTGAACACTGAAGCTTTCTTT. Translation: CASRAGLNTEAFF.

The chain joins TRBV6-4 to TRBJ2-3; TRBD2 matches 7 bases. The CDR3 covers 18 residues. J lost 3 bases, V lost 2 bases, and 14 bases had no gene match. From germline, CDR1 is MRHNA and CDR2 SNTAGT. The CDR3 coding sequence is TGTGCCAGCAGTGACCCGAGGGGAGCGGGATATAAGACAGATACGCAGTATTTT. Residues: CASSDPRGAGYKTDTQYF.

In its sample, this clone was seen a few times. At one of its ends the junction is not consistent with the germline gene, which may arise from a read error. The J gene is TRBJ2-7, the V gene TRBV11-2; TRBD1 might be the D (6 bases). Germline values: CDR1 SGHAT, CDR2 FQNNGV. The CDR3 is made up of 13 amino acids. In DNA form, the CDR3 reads TGTGCCAGCAGCCCAGGGGCTCCGGACTCCCCACATTTC. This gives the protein CASSPGAPDSPHF.

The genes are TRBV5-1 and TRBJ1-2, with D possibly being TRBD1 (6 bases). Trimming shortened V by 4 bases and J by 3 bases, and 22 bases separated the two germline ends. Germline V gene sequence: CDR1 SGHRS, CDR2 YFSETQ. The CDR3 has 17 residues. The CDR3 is CASSAPSQGYGDYGYTF. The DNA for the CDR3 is TGCGCCAGCAGCGCGCCATCGCAGGGGTACGGCGACTATGGCTACACCTTC.

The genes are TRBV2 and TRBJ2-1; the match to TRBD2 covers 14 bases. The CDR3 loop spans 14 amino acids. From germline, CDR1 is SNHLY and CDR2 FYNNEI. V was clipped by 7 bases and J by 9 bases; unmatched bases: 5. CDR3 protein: CASTEGTSGGEQFF. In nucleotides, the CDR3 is TGTGCCAGCACTGAGGGGACTAGCGGGGGTGAGCAGTTCTTC.

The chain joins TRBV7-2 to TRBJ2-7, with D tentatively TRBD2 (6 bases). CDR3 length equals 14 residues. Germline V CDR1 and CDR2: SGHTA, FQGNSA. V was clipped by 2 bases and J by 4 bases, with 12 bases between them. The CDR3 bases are TGTGCCAGCAGCTTATTGGCGGGAAATTACGAGCAGTACTTC. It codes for CASSLLAGNYEQYF.

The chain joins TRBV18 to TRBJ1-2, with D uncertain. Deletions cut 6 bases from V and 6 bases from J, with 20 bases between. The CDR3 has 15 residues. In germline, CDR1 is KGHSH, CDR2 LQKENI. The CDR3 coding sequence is TGTGCCAGCTCCCCAATGACGAGACCGGCGGATGGCTACACCTTC. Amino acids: CASSPMTRPADGYTF.

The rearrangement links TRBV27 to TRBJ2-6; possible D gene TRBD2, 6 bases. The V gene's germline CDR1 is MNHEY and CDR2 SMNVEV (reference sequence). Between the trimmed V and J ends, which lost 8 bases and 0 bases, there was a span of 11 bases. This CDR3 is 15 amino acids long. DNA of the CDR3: TGTGCCAGCGCGGGGCGATACTCTGGGGCCAACGTCCTGACTTTC. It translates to CASAGRYSGANVLTF.

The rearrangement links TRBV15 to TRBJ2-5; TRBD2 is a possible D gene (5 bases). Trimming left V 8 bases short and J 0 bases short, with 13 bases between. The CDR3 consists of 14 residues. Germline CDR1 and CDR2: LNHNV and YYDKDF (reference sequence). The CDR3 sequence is CATDRGGYQETQYF. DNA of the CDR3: TGTGCCACCGATCGGGGTGGGTACCAAGAGACCCAGTACTTC. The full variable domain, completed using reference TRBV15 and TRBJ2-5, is DAMVIQNPRYQVTQFGKPVTLSCSQTLNHNVMYWYQQKSSQAPKLLFHYYDKDFNNEADTPDNFQSRRPNTSFCFLDIRSPGLGDTAMYLCATDRGGYQETQYFGPGTRLLVL.

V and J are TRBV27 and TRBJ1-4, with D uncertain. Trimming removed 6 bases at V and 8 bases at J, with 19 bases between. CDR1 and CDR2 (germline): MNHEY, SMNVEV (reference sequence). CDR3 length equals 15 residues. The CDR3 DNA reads TGTGCCAGCAGCCTACAGCGGGAAGGAGGCGAAAAACTGTTTTTT. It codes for CASSLQREGGEKLFF.

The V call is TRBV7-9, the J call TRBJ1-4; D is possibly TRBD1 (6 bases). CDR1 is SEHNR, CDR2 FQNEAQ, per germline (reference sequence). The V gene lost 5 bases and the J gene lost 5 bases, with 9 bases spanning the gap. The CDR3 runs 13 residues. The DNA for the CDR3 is TGTGCCAGCAGCGTCGACAGGAATGAAAAACTGTTTTTT. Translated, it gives CASSVDRNEKLFF.

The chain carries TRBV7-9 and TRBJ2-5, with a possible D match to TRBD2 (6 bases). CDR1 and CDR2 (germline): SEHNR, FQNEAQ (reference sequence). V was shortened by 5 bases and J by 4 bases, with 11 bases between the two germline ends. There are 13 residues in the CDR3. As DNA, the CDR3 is TGTGCCAGCAGCGGACTACCCCCAGAGACCCAGTACTTC. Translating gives CASSGLPPETQYF.